The clone carrying this T cell receptor (beta chain) was recorded a few times. Its antigen remains unknown. The sample originates from a study of cytomegalovirus exposure and HLA in healthy donors. Study-wide points: Specific recognition of CMV antigens was confirmed in vitro for a few chains (all CMV-associated). Researchers counted around 180 TCR beta chains as cytomegalovirus-associated.

Produced via immunoSEQ multiplex PCR; TCRdb's table is partial and in-frame only. Altogether 110,000 or so clones are present, approximately 81% being singletons, with the ten largest covering 2.1%. Germline V CDR1 and CDR2: SGHNT, YYREEE (reference sequence). V was trimmed by 4 bases and J by 13 bases, leaving 12 bases between them. The CDR3 spans 12 residues. The TCR was taken from a woman aged 25 to 39 in good health and CMV-seronegative. The specimen sequenced was PBMCs. V gene TRBV5-4 combines with J gene TRBJ1-6; possibly TRBD1 for D (5 bases). CDR3 sequence: CASSPGLFPLHF. In DNA form, the CDR3 reads TGTGCCAGCAGCCCAGGGCTTTTTCCCCTCCACTTT.